The 12 T cell receptor beta chains reported below all come from one sample, sequenced in a study of T cell repertoires in cytomegalovirus infection. These TCRs' antigens remain unknown. TCRdb processed the reads anew with MiXCR; each CDR3 protein has one entry. The sample includes around 800,000 distinct CDR3 sequences, around a third seen only once; the top ten take about an eighth. Specimen: cultured CD8+ T cells from PBMCs, collected from culture after CMV antigen stimulation. The receptor source for this set is a human donor in good health (CMV status not recorded). Some clones in this sample may be carry-over from other donors' samples.

Regarding this clonotype: Given a much more abundant clone one base away, this may be a read error. The rearrangement links TRBV12-3 or TRBV12-4 to TRBJ2-2, with D perhaps given as TRBD1 or TRBD2 (5 bases each). There are 16 residues in the CDR3. The CDR3 DNA reads TGTGTCAGCAGTCCCCATCGGGGCGCGGACACCGGGGAGCTGTTTTTT. Protein: CVSSPHRGADTGELFF.

In this sample, this clonotype turned up a few times. The chain employs TRBV28 and TRBJ1-6; D is uncertain. Trimming shortened V by 3 bases and J by 0 bases, and 3 bases separated the two germline ends. Germline lookup yields CDR1 MDHEN and CDR2 SYDVKM. The CDR3 length is 14 residues. CDR3 coding DNA: TGTGCCAGCAGTTTGATCTCCTATAATTCACCCCTCCACTTT. This translates into CASSLISYNSPLHF.

The V and J genes are TRBV12-3 or TRBV12-4 and TRBJ2-1; tentatively, D is TRBD2 (5 bases). Trimming removed 6 bases from V and 4 bases from J, with 22 bases in between. CDR3 length: 17 amino acids. DNA for the CDR3: TGTGCCAGCAGCCTAGAGGCTAGCTTACTTACATACAATGAGCAGTTCTTC. Translated: CASSLEASLLTYNEQFF.

This clonotype was picked up a small number of times. The J gene is TRBJ1-1, the V gene TRBV6-5, with 8 bases identical to TRBD1. J lost 3 bases, V lost 0 bases, and 6 bases had no gene match. There are 16 residues in the CDR3. Germline assignment: CDR1 MNHEY and CDR2 SVGAGI. The CDR3 DNA follows: TGTGCCAGCAGTTACTCGAGTGGACAGGGCTACACTGAAGCTTTCTTT. It encodes CASSYSSGQGYTEAFF.

The chain employs TRBV5-4 and TRBJ2-7, with D tentatively TRBD1 (6 bases). CDR1 is SGHNT and CDR2 is YYREEE in the germline V gene (reference sequence). Trimming left V 3 bases short and J 7 bases short, with 11 bases between. The CDR3 has 12 amino acids. This chain's CDR3 is CASSSQGREQYF. The CDR3 nucleotides are TGTGCCAGCAGCTCACAGGGAAGGGAGCAGTACTTC. Full variable domain (missing parts from reference TRBV5-4 and TRBJ2-7): ETGVTQSPTHLIKTRGQQVTLRCSSQSGHNTVSWYQQALGQGPQFIFQYYREEENGRGNFPPRFSGLQFPNYSSELNVNALELDDSALYLCASSSQGREQYFGPGTRLTVT.

The sample holds many counts of this clonotype. This rearrangement joins TRBV7-8 to TRBJ1-6; 8 nucleotides match TRBD1. CDR3 length: 17 amino acids. Germline trimming cut 5 bases from V and 3 bases from J; bases unmatched to any gene: 9. CDR1 is SGHVS, CDR2 FQNEAQ, per germline. The CDR3 region is CASSHRTGRSYNSPLHF. The CDR3 nucleotides are TGTGCCAGCAGCCATAGGACAGGGAGAAGCTATAATTCACCCCTCCACTTT.

About this clonotype itself: Compared with germline, one end of the junction differs, possibly owing to a read error. The J gene is TRBJ2-5, the V gene TRBV4-1, with D perhaps TRBD2 (6 bases). Germline-derived CDR1 and CDR2 are MGHRA and YSYEKL. CDR3 length: 15 residues. CDR3 DNA: TGTGCCAGCAGCCAAGAATCCGGGGGCCAAGAGACCCAGTACTTC. Residues: CASSQESGGQETQYF.

This chain links TRBV12-3 or TRBV12-4 with TRBJ2-3; 7 bases fit TRBD2. The CDR3 runs to 18 residues. The J segment lost 4 bases and the V segment lost 2 bases, leaving 15 bases of the junction unmatched. The CDR3 sequence: CASSLPSWGGSRSDTQYF. As DNA, the CDR3 is TGTGCCAGCAGTTTACCTAGCTGGGGGGGGAGCCGGTCAGATACGCAGTATTTT.

The CDR3 sequence is CSARPRSSYEQYF. The CDR3 DNA reads TGCAGTGCTAGACCCCGATCCTCCTACGAGCAGTACTTC. The chain couples TRBV20-1 to TRBJ2-7; D is unclear. The CDR3 totals 13 residues. Germline assignment: CDR1 DFQATT and CDR2 SNEGSKA (reference sequence). Trimming removed 2 bases from V and 0 bases from J, with 8 bases in between.

This clonotype was seen repeatedly, ten times or more. This chain joins TRBV7-8 and TRBJ1-2; D ambiguous. This CDR3 comprises 13 residues. Trimming took 1 base from V and 4 from J, leaving 7 bases between them. Germline loops: CDR1 SGHVS, CDR2 FQNEAQ. The CDR3 DNA follows: TGTGCCAGCAGCTTAGGGGCTGCCTATGGCTACACCTTC. This gives the protein CASSLGAAYGYTF.

This clonotype has only a few counts. The chain employs TRBV27 and TRBJ2-5; 7 bases are shared with TRBD2. Germline loops: CDR1 MNHEY, CDR2 SMNVEV (reference sequence). V dropped 4 bases and J dropped 0; count of bases not matched to a gene: 8. CDR3 length: 16 amino acids. CDR3 residues: CASSSLDSGYQETQYF. CDR3 coding DNA: TGTGCCAGCAGTTCCCTGGATAGCGGGTACCAAGAGACCCAGTACTTC.

This chain joins TRBV7-9 and TRBJ2-2; the D gene is possibly TRBD2 (5 bases). This CDR3 contains 12 residues. V was shortened by 11 bases and J by 7 bases, with 14 bases between the two germline ends. The germline CDR1 and CDR2 sequences are SEHNR and FQNEAQ (reference sequence). DNA of the CDR3: TGTGCCGTGGCCGGGGTAAACGGGGAGCTGTTTTTT. Its translation is CAVAGVNGELFF.